This T cell receptor beta chain derives from a study of glioma-infiltrating T cells after dendritic cell vaccination. Amplification used 60 V beta primers and 13 J beta primers. Sequencing used immunoSEQ multiplex PCR; TCRdb keeps in-frame clones, though not all of them. The table includes around 73,000 clones, roughly 80% detected once. General study findings and limits: Complete blood and tumor specimen sets were limited to few patients. Survival was not directly related to TCR clonality in these patients.

To note about this clone: Its antigen is not known.

Before vaccination, two weeks after the third vaccination, and at progression, PBMC were collected. The junction had 6 bases not matched to a gene; V was cut back by 7 bases and J by 4 bases. Germline V gene lookup returns CDR1 SQVTM and CDR2 ANQGSEA. This CDR3 is built from 12 residues. The clonotype was recovered from a human donor with glioblastoma. The sample was blood, taken before dendritic cell vaccination. The J gene is TRBJ1-2, the V gene TRBV29-1, with 7 bases identical to TRBD1. The CDR3 sequence: CSAPGQLYGYTF. In DNA, the CDR3 is TGCAGCGCCCCGGGACAGCTCTATGGCTACACCTTC.